These T cell receptor beta chains were read from a single sample in a study of monozygotic twins with inflammatory bowel disease. TCRdb re-called the 5' RACE reads and catalogs CDR3 proteins one per entry, DNA excluded. This repertoire includes roughly 100,000 distinct CDR3 sequences. The specimen was blood. These receptors all come from a human donor with ulcerative colitis or Crohn's disease, or a healthy co-twin of an affected twin (not recorded which). Each CDR3 is given with its conserved first and last residue.

j_call v_call cdr3_aa
TRBJ1-5 TRBV5-1 CASSPDRGDQPQHF
TRBJ2-4 TRBV20-1 CSARGTGERARNIQYF
TRBJ1-4 TRBV7-2 CASSLALWSSREKLFF
TRBJ1-4 TRBV7-8 CASSSPLKSEELFF
TRBJ2-7 TRBV20-1 CSARDRGGRSSYEQYF
TRBJ2-1 TRBV5-4 CASSSPGQGWNEQFF
TRBJ2-5 TRBV24-1 CATSDPQETQYF
TRBJ2-5 TRBV4-2 CASSQEKQETQYF
TRBJ2-2 TRBV2 CASNEGADFTGELFF
TRBJ2-1 TRBV5-6 CASSLFTRGYNEQFF
TRBJ2-2 TRBV7-2 CASSDTSTAGELFF
TRBJ2-1 TRBV18 CASSPGQGRDNEQFF
TRBJ2-3 TRBV28 CASSFSPGLGSLADTQYF
TRBJ2-7 TRBV7-9 CASSSLLDRGYHEQYF
TRBJ1-1 TRBV5-1 CASSFDSGRDPEAFF
TRBJ2-7 TRBV20-1 CSARGYGLAGAAIHEQYF
TRBJ2-3 TRBV15 CATHGTDTQYF
TRBJ1-3 TRBV9 CASNELESTGNTIYF
TRBJ1-5 TRBV12-3/TRBV12-4 CASSRTGDSNQPQHF
TRBJ2-7 TRBV10-3 CAISDPGGRGYEQYF
TRBJ1-1 TRBV6-5 CASSYSRRAGTEAFF
TRBJ1-1 TRBV9 CASSGWGGDTEAFF
TRBJ2-2 TRBV4-3 CASSQRASGGAAGELFF
TRBJ2-1 TRBV15 CATSLDTTNNEQFF
TRBJ1-1 TRBV5-1 CASSFSSGTDEAFF
TRBJ2-7 TRBV7-2 CASSSAGWNEQYF